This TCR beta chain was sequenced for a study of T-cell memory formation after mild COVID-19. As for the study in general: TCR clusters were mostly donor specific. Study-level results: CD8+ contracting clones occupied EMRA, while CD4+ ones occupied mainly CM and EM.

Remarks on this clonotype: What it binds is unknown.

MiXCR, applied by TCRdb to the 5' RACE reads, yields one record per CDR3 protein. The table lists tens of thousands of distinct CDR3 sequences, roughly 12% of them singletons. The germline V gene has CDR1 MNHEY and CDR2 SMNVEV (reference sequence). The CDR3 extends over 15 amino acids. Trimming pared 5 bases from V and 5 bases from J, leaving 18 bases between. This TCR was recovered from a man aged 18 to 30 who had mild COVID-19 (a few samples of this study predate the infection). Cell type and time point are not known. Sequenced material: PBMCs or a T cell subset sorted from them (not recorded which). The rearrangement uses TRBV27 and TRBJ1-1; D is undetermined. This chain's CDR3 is CASSRGKGVWTEAFF. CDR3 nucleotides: TGTGCCAGCAGTCGCGGGAAGGGTGTGTGGACTGAAGCTTTCTTT.